These 18 T cell receptor beta chains originate from one sample sequenced in a study of naive and memory T cell subsets. The beta constant-region primer was an equimolar mix of two oligonucleotides covering TRBC1 and TRBC2. TCRdb re-called the UMI-ligation and nested PCR reads with MiXCR, one entry per CDR3 protein. This table has under 100,000 distinct CDR3 sequences, 7% to 7.5% appearing once. The sequencing input was central memory CD4+ T cells from blood. The receptors originated from a human donor in good health.

The chain carries TRBV24-1 and TRBJ2-1; 11 bases are shared with TRBD2. The trim removed 0 bases at V and 4 bases at J, leaving 1 base unmatched. Germline CDR1 and CDR2: KGHDR and SFDVKD. The CDR3 is 16 residues long. Written as DNA, the CDR3 is TGTGCCACCAGTGATTTGGGGACTAGCGGTTACAATGAGCAGTTCTTC. It specifies CATSDLGTSGYNEQFF.

J is TRBJ2-1 and V is TRBV7-3, with 8 bases matching TRBD2. Germline V gives CDR1 SGHTA, CDR2 FQGTGA. Trimming at V came to 2 bases and at J to 7 bases, leaving 7 bases not matched to a gene. The CDR3 is made up of 15 amino acids. The CDR3 DNA reads as TGTGCCAGCAGCTTAGCGGGGGGAACGGGAAATGAGCAGTTCTTC. The encoded protein is CASSLAGGTGNEQFF. Supplemented by reference TRBV7-3 and TRBJ2-1, the full variable domain reads GAGVSQTPSNKVTEKGKYVELRCDPISGHTALYWYRQSLGQGPEFLIYFQGTGAADDSGLPNDRFFAVRPEGSVSTLKIQRTERGDSAVYLCASSLAGGTGNEQFFGPGTRLTVL.

The rearrangement uses TRBV7-2 and TRBJ2-5; D call uncertain. With 5 bases removed from V and 6 bases from J, the gap between germline ends came to 10 bases. CDR1 and CDR2 (germline): SGHTA, FQGNSA. There are 12 residues in the CDR3. CDR3 nucleotide sequence: TGTGCCAGCAGCCTCGTTGGAAAGACCCAGTACTTC. It codes for CASSLVGKTQYF.

There are many counts of this clonotype. The chain recombines TRBV6-2 or TRBV6-3 with TRBJ1-2; a weak D match, TRBD1 (6 bases). Germline V lookup: CDR1 MNHEY, CDR2 SVGEGT. The CDR3 contains 14 residues. The V end was cut by 5 bases, the J end by 4 bases, with 14 bases between. CDR3 protein: CASSGSTGGYGYTF. DNA of the CDR3: TGTGCCAGCAGTGGCTCGACAGGCGGCTATGGCTACACCTTC.

This clonotype was found many times. This chain links TRBV20-1 with TRBJ2-7; 8 bases map to TRBD2. This CDR3 spans 14 amino acids. Germline lookup yields CDR1 DFQATT and CDR2 SNEGSKA (reference sequence). V shed 0 bases and J 5 bases; nucleotides not matched to a gene: 6. CDR3 sequence reads: CSARDGRVPHEQYF. The CDR3 nucleotides are TGCAGTGCTAGAGACGGGAGGGTCCCCCACGAGCAGTACTTC.

This clonotype counts as medium-sized. The CDR3 nucleotides are TGCAGTGCTCCCCCGGAGACAGCAACTAATGAAAAACTGTTTTTT. It is translated as CSAPPETATNEKLFF. This chain joins TRBV20-1 and TRBJ1-4; D is perhaps TRBD1 (5 bases). CDR1 and CDR2 from the germline V gene are DFQATT and SNEGSKA (reference sequence). The CDR3 covers 15 residues. Trimming cost V 5 bases and J 0 bases, with 13 bases left between them.

The J gene is TRBJ2-7, the V gene TRBV24-1, with 10 nucleotides matching TRBD2. Germline V CDR1 and CDR2: KGHDR, SFDVKD. With V trimmed by 2 bases and J by 3 bases, 6 bases remained unmatched. CDR3 length: 16 amino acids. CDR3 residues: CATSDSTASGSYEQYF. Here the CDR3 DNA reads TGTGCCACCAGTGATTCGACAGCTAGCGGGAGCTACGAGCAGTACTTC.

In its sample, this clonotype was seen a few times. This sequence joins TRBV19 and TRBJ2-1; 10 bases are a match to TRBD2. Germline CDR1 LNHDA, CDR2 SQIVND (reference sequence). The CDR3 has 13 amino acids. This CDR3 reads CTQASGRNNEQFF. In DNA form, the CDR3 reads TGTACGCAGGCTAGCGGGAGAAACAATGAGCAGTTCTTC.

The table lists this clonotype with a few counts. This chain joins TRBV6-2 or TRBV6-3 and TRBJ2-3, with a weak D call TRBD2 (6 bases). Germline CDR1 MNHEY, CDR2 SVGEGT. V dropped 6 bases and J dropped 4 bases, with 17 bases sitting between them. This CDR3 has 15 residues. The CDR3 region is CASRARREGPDTQYF. The DNA for the CDR3 is TGTGCCAGCAGGGCTCGGCGGGAAGGACCAGATACGCAGTATTTT.

V gene TRBV29-1 combines with J gene TRBJ2-6; unclear D gene. Germline lookup yields CDR1 SQVTM and CDR2 ANQGSEA. V dropped 4 bases and J dropped 1 base, with 5 bases sitting between them. This CDR3 has 13 amino acids. CDR3 loop: CSVGTSGANVLTF. CDR3 bases: TGCAGCGTTGGAACATCTGGGGCCAACGTCCTGACTTTC.

A word on this clonotype: Germline and junction disagree at one end, which may indicate a read error. The chain uses TRBV14 and TRBJ2-7; D is perhaps TRBD2 (7 bases). The CDR3 runs 12 residues. Germline loops: CDR1 SGHDN, CDR2 FVKESK. In nucleotides, the CDR3 is TGTGCCAGCAGCCCCTGGGGGGGCGAGGAGTACTTC. This translates into CASSPWGGEEYF.

Concerning this clonotype: A much larger clone is a single base away; this may be a read error. This rearrangement joins TRBV27 to TRBJ2-7; weak D call: TRBD1 (5 bases). Germline V gene lookup returns CDR1 MNHEY and CDR2 SMNVEV (reference sequence). CDR3 length: 15 amino acids. CDR3 in amino acids: CASSPRVRDRHEQHF. The CDR3 DNA is TGTGCCAGCAGTCCCAGGGTTAGGGATAGACACGAGCAGCACTTC.

In nucleotides, the CDR3 is TGTGCCAGCAGTCCCCGCCCTCAGCGAGAGGACATTCAGTACTTC. The encoded protein is CASSPRPQREDIQYF. The J gene is TRBJ2-4, the V gene TRBV28; the D is unclear. Trimming left V 5 bases short and J 8 bases short, with 19 bases between. The CDR3 spans 15 residues. Germline V lookup: CDR1 MDHEN, CDR2 SYDVKM.

This clonotype was counted at least ten times. The genes are TRBV7-3 and TRBJ2-5, with 12 bases fitting TRBD2. V lost 5 bases to trimming and J lost 9 bases; unmatched junction nucleotides: 7. Germline-derived CDR1 and CDR2 are SGHTA and FQGTGA. CDR3 length equals 14 residues. CDR3 DNA sequence: TGTGCCAGCAGCAAAGGACTAGCGGGGTCGCCCCAGTACTTC. It translates to CASSKGLAGSPQYF. The full variable domain, in which reference TRBV7-3 and TRBJ2-5 provide the parts outside the CDR3, is GAGVSQTPSNKVTEKGKYVELRCDPISGHTALYWYRQSLGQGPEFLIYFQGTGAADDSGLPNDRFFAVRPEGSVSTLKIQRTERGDSAVYLCASSKGLAGSPQYFGPGTRLLVL.

There are many counts of this clonotype. The genes are TRBV4-1 and TRBJ1-1; D is unresolved. The ends were cut back, 1 base at V and 0 bases at J, with 12 bases in the middle. The CDR3 has 16 residues. The germline gives CDR1 MGHRA, CDR2 YSYEKL. The CDR3 loop is CASSQARISMNTEAFF. CDR3 coding DNA: TGCGCCAGCAGCCAAGCCCGAATCTCCATGAACACTGAAGCTTTCTTT.

The rearrangement joins TRBV28 to TRBJ2-4; maybe TRBD1 (6 bases). V dropped 4 bases and J dropped 3 bases, with 16 bases sitting between them. The CDR3 covers 16 residues. Germline assignment: CDR1 MDHEN and CDR2 SYDVKM. CDR3 nucleotide sequence: TGTGCCAGCAGTTCCCGGACAGTCAAAGGCAAAAACATTCAGTACTTC. This gives the protein CASSSRTVKGKNIQYF. The complete variable domain, with remaining parts taken from reference TRBV28 and TRBJ2-4, reads DVKVTQSSRYLVKRTGEKVFLECVQDMDHENMFWYRQDPGLGLRLIYFSYDVKMKEKGDIPEGYSVSREKKERFSLILESASTNQTSMYLCASSSRTVKGKNIQYFGAGTRLSVL.

This clonotype has ten or more counts. The genes are TRBV7-2 and TRBJ2-7; D is ambiguous. Germline V gives CDR1 SGHTA, CDR2 FQGNSA. Trimming cost V 1 base and J 0 bases, with 19 bases left between them. The CDR3 is 18 amino acids. The CDR3 sequence: CASSLVQTTPTSSYEQYF. DNA for the CDR3: TGTGCCAGCAGCTTAGTGCAGACCACCCCGACAAGCTCCTACGAGCAGTACTTC.

This clonotype has ten or more counts. The chain is built from TRBV28 and TRBJ1-2, with D unclear. Between the trimmed V and J ends, which lost 5 bases and 3 bases, there was a span of 4 bases. This CDR3 is built from 11 residues. The germline gives CDR1 MDHEN, CDR2 SYDVKM. The CDR3 protein is CASSIDYGYTF. CDR3 bases: TGTGCCAGCAGTATTGACTATGGCTACACCTTC.